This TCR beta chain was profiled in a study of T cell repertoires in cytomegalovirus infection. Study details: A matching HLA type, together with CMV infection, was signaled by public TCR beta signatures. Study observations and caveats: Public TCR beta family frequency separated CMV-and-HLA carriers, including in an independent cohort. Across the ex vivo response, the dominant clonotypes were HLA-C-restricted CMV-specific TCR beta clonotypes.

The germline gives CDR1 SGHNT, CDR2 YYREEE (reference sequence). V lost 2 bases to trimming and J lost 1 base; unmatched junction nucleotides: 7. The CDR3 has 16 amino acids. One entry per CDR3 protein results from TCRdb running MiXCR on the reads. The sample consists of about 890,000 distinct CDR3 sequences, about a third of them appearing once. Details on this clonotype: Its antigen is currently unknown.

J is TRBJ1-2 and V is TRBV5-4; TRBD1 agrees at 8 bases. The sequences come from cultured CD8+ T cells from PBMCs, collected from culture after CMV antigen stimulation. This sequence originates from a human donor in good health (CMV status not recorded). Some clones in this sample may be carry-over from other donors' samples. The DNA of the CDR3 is TGTGCCAGCAGCTTCTCCAGGGGGCGGAATAACTATGGCTACACCTTC. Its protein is CASSFSRGRNNYGYTF.